Sequencing of this T cell receptor (beta chain) was carried out in a study of cytomegalovirus exposure and HLA in healthy donors (dated by TCRdb to the late 2010s). About the investigation overall: An earlier analysis of around 600 of the donors reported 276 Gb of sequence data and more than 90 million unique TCR beta sequences from roughly 180 million T cells. An early release covering some 640 HLA-typed donors comprised approximately 300 gigabases of sequencing data and 65 million to 100 million unique TCR sequences. Of the 300 to 500 genotyped donors, roughly 80% were placed in the genetic ancestry cluster associated with self-reported Caucasian donors. The study was designed to test whether signatures of past pathogen exposure could be identified by cataloging public T cell receptors. Using immunosequencing, the study profiled T cell repertoires from 640 or so subjects and related those repertoires to cytomegalovirus serostatus. Along with the roughly 610-subject first cohort, a separate validation cohort of over 90 different subjects was used. To predict cytomegalovirus infection status, the study combined high-throughput TCR immunosequencing, statistical association of individual TCRs with disease status, and machine learning. A later analysis re-analyzed previously published TCR beta repertoires from roughly 690 donors and added high-resolution HLA genotyping to study TCR occurrence patterns. In the later analysis, no new phenotypic data were used to find candidate immune exposures; instead, reliance was placed on TCR beta sequences and their occurrence across donors. In an earlier analysis of 587 of the donors, high-throughput TCR beta sequencing was used to judge whether each TCR beta V gene segment behaved as functional or pseudogenic. Donor age, sex, ethnicity and CMV serostatus were collected together with the repertoire data. Genome-wide SNP genotypes for about 65% of the roughly 670 donors were used in a later genetic analysis, which treated that subset as a discovery cohort. Every repertoire in the discovery cohort had been generated on one and the same sequencing platform. HLA typing included class I and class II loci at four-digit resolution. The number of typed donors differed by locus: roughly 629-640 for A, B, C, DRB1 and DQB1; 500 to 550 for DQA1; around 580 for DPA1; and 400 to 480 for DPB1. Four to six DR-DQ haplotypes were handled as single units for association and clustering because linkage in the cohort was strong. Across 300 to 500 genotyped donors of the cohort, an average of 235,054 unique TCR beta nucleotide sequences per donor were sequenced, and 15% to 20% of those sequences were non-productive. Broad study findings and their caveats: Only TCR beta chains were sequenced in this cohort, and the absence of alpha or paired-chain data limited detectable features. In an earlier analysis of some 500 of the donors, most TCR beta V segments appeared in productive rearrangements about 87% or about 30% of the time, broadly matching IMGT annotations. A cluster of highly shared sequence variants was judged likely to be a technical artifact of the sequencing pipeline. Because the 87-base-pair reads could not distinguish some IMGT-functional V segments, including TRBV6-2 and TRBV6-3, those segments were excluded. Correlated functional status among segregating V segments might be attributable to linkage disequilibrium, but an unknown experimental factor could not be ruled out. The study gave a list of over 150 TCR beta chains associated with cytomegalovirus. A further reported finding was that TCR beta sequences accurately predicted the HLA-A and HLA-B alleles for most subjects in the first cohort. A few of the identified cytomegalovirus-associated TCR beta chains were confirmed in vitro to be specific for cytomegalovirus antigens. Because counts were too low, about 15 rarely observed V segments, including chromosome 9 orphons, were left out of the earlier analysis of 500 to 750 of the donors. In a later analysis, most CMV-associated TCR beta chains were found to appear HLA-restricted, with HLA associations seemingly driven largely by CMV exposure. CMV serostatus was the only immune exposure information available for the cohort. Compared with equally common non-associated chains, HLA-associated TCR beta chains in a later analysis were more clonally expanded and had lower generation probabilities. Assigning TCR associations to individual alleles was difficult when HLA alleles, especially DR and DQ, strongly co-occurred. In a later analysis, TCR association rates were found to vary across HLA loci, with the most associated TCRs seen for DRB1 alleles and the fewest for HLA-C alleles. Presence/absence analyses assumed roughly uniform sequencing depth across donors, an assumption that may not hold. In a later analysis, some 17,000 TCR beta sequences were associated with specific HLA alleles at a false discovery rate of 0.05. HLA typing was unavailable for some donors at each locus, so association tests used only the typed subset. A later genetic analysis reported fewer N-insertions in productive TCRs among donors in an Asian-associated ancestry cluster than the roughly 690-donor mean. V-gene and J-gene trimming of TCR beta chains was associated with a missense DCLRE1C variant in a later genetic analysis, and the association was replicated in an independent cohort. The authors suggested that the approach could potentially be extended to other disease states and immunological phenotypes. In both the original and validation cohorts, the classifier was reported to diagnose cytomegalovirus status with high specificity and sensitivity. Across donors, most TCR sequences were observed very rarely, whereas some public TCRs were present in many individuals. Several of the top co-occurrence clusters appeared to be linked to parvovirus B19, influenza, CMV and Epstein-Barr virus, according to a later analysis.

In total, 500 to 700 healthy bone marrow donors made up the cohort. Cohort members were all nominally healthy when sampled, although unrecorded immune exposures were likely present. The donor tested CMV seropositive, placing the donor among the 250 to 350 seropositive members of the cohort. A peripheral blood sample was provided by each donor, and peripheral blood mononuclear cells were used for TCR beta sequencing. The Qiagen DNeasy Blood Extraction Kit was used to extract genomic DNA from the blood cell samples. Comment on this clone: The clone's antigen remains unknown. Within one base of it there is no much larger clone, and no base qualities were kept.

Library construction relied on the immunoSEQ multiplex PCR assay. For the multiplex PCR, a mixture combining 60 forward primers for TCR Vbeta segments and 13 reverse primers for TCR Jbeta segments was used. The CDR3 region of rearranged TCR beta genes was amplified from genomic DNA by a multiplex PCR assay. The Illumina HiSeq System was used to sequence the amplified TCR beta libraries as 87-base-pair reads. Regarding the original processing steps: Across the 670 or so repertoires, a later analysis counted roughly 77 million unique TCR beta chains, roughly 11 million of which were shared by at least two donors. To remove PCR and sequencing errors, raw reads were error-corrected and collapsed into unique sequences using a nearest-neighbor algorithm that merged closely related sequences. V, D and J gene segments were assigned by aligning CDR3 sequences to IMGT reference sequences. For a sequence to be retained, a match of at least six nucleotides was required to both a V gene segment and a J gene segment. A rearrangement was called productive if the CDR3 had no stop codons and remained in frame with V and J, and every other rearrangement was called non-productive. CDR3 was defined according to IMGT convention as the region running from the second conserved V-encoded cysteine to the conserved J-encoded phenylalanine. The earlier analysis of a few hundred of the donors excluded any sequence lacking an unambiguous match to a single V gene segment. An earlier analysis of approximately 590 of the donors classified V segments as functional when productive rearrangements were above 56.7% and as segregating when the standard deviation between donors was above 5%. A statistical classification framework was developed to diagnose cytomegalovirus status using the catalog of TCR beta chain sequences. In a later analysis, TCR nucleotide sequences were compared against IMGT/GENE-DB human TR gene sequences so that V and J genes could be assigned. In a later analysis, CDR3 sequences and most-parsimonious VDJ recombination scenarios were assigned using the TCRdist pipeline. In a later analysis, each TCR beta chain was defined by its CDR3 amino acid sequence together with its V-gene family, and reads without a unique V-gene family were excluded. As a way to deal with suspected cross-contamination and a sequencing artifact, a later analysis dropped hundreds of nucleotide sequences that were highly shared and had low generation probability. A later analysis calculated a clonal expansion index for each public chain from normalized within-repertoire ranks of inferred template counts. Generation probabilities in a later analysis came from a VDJ recombination model fitted to out-of-frame rearrangements, and those results were checked against IGoR. In a later analysis, hypergeometric tests were used to score TCR-TCR, TCR-HLA and TCR-CMV co-occurrence, with a repertoire-size bias correction applied to TCR pairs. False discovery rates were estimated in a later analysis by permuting HLA or CMV assignments 20 times. In a later analysis, co-occurring TCRs were grouped using DBSCAN, and TCRdist sequence similarity was added for clustering within HLA-allele-positive subsets. Repertoires with fewer than 30,000 or more than 120,000 public chains, plus five repertoires with anomalous nucleotide sharing, were excluded from co-occurrence clustering. In TCRdb, the immuneACCESS table is reduced to in-frame sequences with V and J assigned. These tables do not hold every clone; where another copy was compared, an unresolved V gene accounts for under half, and the others remain unexplained. V and J calls and clone size are as listed in that table; D and trimming were resolved from the DNA. This sample holds under 200,000 clones; roughly 82% were observed only once. In total, the top ten clones hold under 3% of the sample.

CDR1 is given as SGHVS and CDR2 as FQNEAQ, both from the germline V gene. The CDR3 covers 13 residues, taking in both the cysteine and the phenylalanine. Of all the DNA, just the CDR3 is kept, 39 bases in frame from base 1. Trimming takes 5 bases from V and 4 bases from J, and the germline ends sit 11 bases apart. This clonotype originated in a woman aged 50 to 60 in good health and CMV-seropositive. The rearranged chain carries TRBV7-8 and TRBJ1-2; D gene: possibly TRBD1, on 6 matching bases. Material for sequencing was PBMCs. The CDR3 has the sequence CASSADSFYGYTF. The sequence in DNA is TGTGCCAGCAGCGCGGACAGTTTCTATGGCTACACCTTC. The CDR3, completed at both ends by the reference TRBV7-8 and TRBJ1-2 genes, gives the full variable domain GAGVSQSPRYKVAKRGQDVALRCDPISGHVSLFWYQQALGQGPEFLTYFQNEAQLDKSGLPSDRFFAERPEGSVSTLKIQRTQQEDSAVYLCASSADSFYGYTFGSGTRLTVV.